Here is one T cell receptor beta chain with its context. Its antigen is not known. From germline, CDR1 is MNHNY and CDR2 SVGAGI (reference sequence). V was clipped by 5 bases and J by 5 bases; unmatched bases: 6. The CDR3 contains 14 residues. The sample comes from a study of STAT5B mutations in CD4+ large granular lymphocyte leukemia. Original processing methods: Productive clonotypes were detectable down to 2.59 x 10-5 frequency. Profiling relied on immunoSEQ multiplex PCR, and the TCRdb table lists in-frame clones only, not all of them. D and trimming were read from the DNA, whereas the V and J calls and clone size are those reported in that table. The sample gives some 30,000 clones, around 81% of which show up once; 3.5% to 5% is in the top ten. Points from the study as a whole: Patient CD4-sorted repertoires stayed more clonal than healthy ones after leukemic-clone removal. TRBV06-family usage was enriched in top patient clones (8/27) versus controls (2/35).

Healthy controls were blood donor buffy coats. The source material was CD4+ T cells from blood buffy coats. V gene TRBV6-6 combines with J gene TRBJ2-5, with TRBD1 identical over 9 bases. This receptor was identified in a human donor in good health. The CDR3 sequence: CASSQTGGAETQYF. Written as DNA, the CDR3 is TGTGCCAGCAGTCAGACAGGGGGAGCGGAGACCCAGTACTTC.